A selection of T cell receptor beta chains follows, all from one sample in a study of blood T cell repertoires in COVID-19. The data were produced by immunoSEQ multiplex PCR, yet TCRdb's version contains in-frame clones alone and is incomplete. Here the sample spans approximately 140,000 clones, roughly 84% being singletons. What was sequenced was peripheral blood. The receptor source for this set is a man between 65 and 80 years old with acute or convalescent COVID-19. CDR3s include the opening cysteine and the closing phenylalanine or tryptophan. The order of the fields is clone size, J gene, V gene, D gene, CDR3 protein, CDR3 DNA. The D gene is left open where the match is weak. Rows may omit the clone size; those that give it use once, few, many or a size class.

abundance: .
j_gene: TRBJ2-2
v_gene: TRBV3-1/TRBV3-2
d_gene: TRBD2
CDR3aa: CASSQDQGTSTGELFF
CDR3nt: TGTGCCAGCAGCCAAGATCAGGGGACTAGCACCGGGGAGCTGTTTTTT

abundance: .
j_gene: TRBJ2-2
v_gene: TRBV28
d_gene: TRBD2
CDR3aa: CASSGSPPGTRNTGELFF
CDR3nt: TGTGCCAGCAGCGGATCCCCACCCGGGACTAGGAACACCGGGGAGCTGTTTTTT

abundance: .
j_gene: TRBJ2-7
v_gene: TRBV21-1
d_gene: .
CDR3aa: CASVSRGTEQYF
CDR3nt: TGTGCCAGCGTGTCGAGGGGGACCGAGCAGTACTTC

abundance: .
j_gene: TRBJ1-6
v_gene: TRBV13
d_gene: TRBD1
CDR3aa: CASSAPDRGYNSPLHF
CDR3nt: TGTGCCAGCAGCGCACCGGACAGGGGGTATAATTCACCCCTCCACTTT

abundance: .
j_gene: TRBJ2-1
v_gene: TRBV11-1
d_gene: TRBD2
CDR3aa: CASSQLAGGINEQFF
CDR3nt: TGTGCCAGCAGCCAATTAGCGGGAGGCATTAATGAGCAGTTCTTC

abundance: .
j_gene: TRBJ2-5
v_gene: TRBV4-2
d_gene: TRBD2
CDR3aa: CASSQGSTSGSRGTQYF
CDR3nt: TGTGCCAGCAGCCAAGGGTCAACTAGCGGGAGTCGTGGGACCCAGTACTTC

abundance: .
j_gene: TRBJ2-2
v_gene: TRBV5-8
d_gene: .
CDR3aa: CASSQFIGELFF
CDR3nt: TGTGCCAGCAGCCAGTTTATAGGGGAGCTGTTTTTT

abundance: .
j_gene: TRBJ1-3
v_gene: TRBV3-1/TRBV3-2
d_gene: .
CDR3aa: CASSQSIMAGNTIYF
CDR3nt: TGTGCCAGCAGCCAAAGCATAATGGCTGGAAACACCATATATTTT

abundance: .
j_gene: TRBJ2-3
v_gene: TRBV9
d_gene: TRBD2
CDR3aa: CASSVTSGTNTDTQYF
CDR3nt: TGTGCCAGCAGCGTAACTAGCGGGACTAACACAGATACGCAGTATTTT

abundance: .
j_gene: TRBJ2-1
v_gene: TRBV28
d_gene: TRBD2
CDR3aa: CASSQSGTSYNEQFF
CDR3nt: TGTGCCAGCAGCCAAAGCGGGACCTCCTACAATGAGCAGTTCTTC

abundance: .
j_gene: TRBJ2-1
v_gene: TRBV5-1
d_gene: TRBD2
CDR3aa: CASSPRLAGLNEQFF
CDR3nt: TGCGCCAGCAGCCCACGACTAGCGGGACTCAATGAGCAGTTCTTC

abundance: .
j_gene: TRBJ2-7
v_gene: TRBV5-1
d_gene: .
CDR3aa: CASSQGLLGEQYF
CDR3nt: TGCGCCAGCAGCCAGGGACTCTTGGGGGAGCAGTACTTC

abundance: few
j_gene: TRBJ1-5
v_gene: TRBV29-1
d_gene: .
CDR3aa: CSVSVDSNQPQHF
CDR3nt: TGCAGCGTTTCGGTCGATAGCAATCAGCCCCAGCATTTT

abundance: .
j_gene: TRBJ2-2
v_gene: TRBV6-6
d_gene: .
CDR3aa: CASSSSGSGELFF
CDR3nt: TGTGCCAGCAGTTCTTCCGGGAGCGGGGAGCTGTTTTTT

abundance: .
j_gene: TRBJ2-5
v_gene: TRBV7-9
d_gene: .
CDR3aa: CASSWTTGRETQYF
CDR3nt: TGTGCCAGCAGCTGGACGACAGGCCGCGAGACCCAGTACTTC

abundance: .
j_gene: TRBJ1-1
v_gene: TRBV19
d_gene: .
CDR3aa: CASRTSGQRGTEAFF
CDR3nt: TGTGCCAGCCGGACCTCAGGACAAAGGGGCACTGAAGCTTTCTTT

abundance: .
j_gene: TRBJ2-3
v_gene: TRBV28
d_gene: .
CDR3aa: CASSLAAAEGDTQYF
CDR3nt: TGTGCCAGCAGTTTGGCGGCAGCCGAGGGAGATACGCAGTATTTT

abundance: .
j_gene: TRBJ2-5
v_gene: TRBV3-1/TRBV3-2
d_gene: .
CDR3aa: CASSQERAQYF
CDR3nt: TGTGCCAGCAGCCAAGAGAGGGCCCAGTACTTC

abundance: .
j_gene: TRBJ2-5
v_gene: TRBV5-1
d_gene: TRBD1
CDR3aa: CASSLGTGGRETQYF
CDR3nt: TGCGCCAGCAGCTTGGGGACAGGGGGCCGCGAGACCCAGTACTTC

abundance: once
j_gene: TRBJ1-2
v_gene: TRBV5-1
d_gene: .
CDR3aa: CASSLAVGGSDGYTF
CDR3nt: TGCGCCAGCAGCTTGGCCGTCGGGGGATCGGACGGCTACACCTTC

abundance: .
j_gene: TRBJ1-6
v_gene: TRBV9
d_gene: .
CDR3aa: CASSVVDSGSPLHF
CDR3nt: TGTGCCAGCAGCGTAGTTGACAGTGGCTCACCCCTCCACTTT

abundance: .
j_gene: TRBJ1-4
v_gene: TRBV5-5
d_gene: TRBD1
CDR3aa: CASSQGQGAGNEKLFF
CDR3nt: TGTGCCAGCAGCCAGGGACAGGGGGCTGGTAATGAAAAACTGTTTTTT

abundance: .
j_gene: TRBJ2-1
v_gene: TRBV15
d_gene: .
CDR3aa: CATSRDNRDIGRNEQFF
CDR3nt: TGTGCCACCAGCAGGGATAATCGGGACATCGGCCGCAATGAGCAGTTCTTC

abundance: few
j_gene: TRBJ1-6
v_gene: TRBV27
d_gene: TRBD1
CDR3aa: CASRPQGTGGAAYNSPLHF
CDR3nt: TGTGCCAGCAGGCCCCAGGGGACAGGGGGCGCCGCTTATAATTCACCCCTCCACTTT

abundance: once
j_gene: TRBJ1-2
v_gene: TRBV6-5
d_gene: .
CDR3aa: CASSYDRSLYGYTF
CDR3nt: TGTGCCAGCAGTTACGACAGGAGCCTTTATGGCTACACCTTC

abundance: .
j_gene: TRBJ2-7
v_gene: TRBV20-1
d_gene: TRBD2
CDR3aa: CSASETTRGLANSYYEQYF
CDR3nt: TGCAGTGCTAGTGAGACCACTCGCGGACTAGCGAACTCCTACTACGAGCAGTACTTC

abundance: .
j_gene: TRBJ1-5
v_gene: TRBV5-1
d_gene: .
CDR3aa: CASRPGVSNQPQHF
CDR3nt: TGCGCCAGCAGGCCAGGGGTTAGCAATCAGCCCCAGCATTTT

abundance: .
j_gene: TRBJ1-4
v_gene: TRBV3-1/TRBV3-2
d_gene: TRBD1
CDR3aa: CASSPGQYNEKLFF
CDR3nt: TGTGCCAGCAGCCCGGGACAGTATAATGAAAAACTGTTTTTT

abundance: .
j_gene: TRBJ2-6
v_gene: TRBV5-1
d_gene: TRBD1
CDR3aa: CASSSSGQASGANVLTF
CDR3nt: TGCGCCAGCAGCTCATCCGGACAGGCGTCTGGGGCCAACGTCCTGACTTTC

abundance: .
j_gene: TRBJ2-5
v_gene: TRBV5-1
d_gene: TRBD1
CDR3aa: CASSSTGAYQETQYF
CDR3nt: TGCGCCAGCAGCTCCACAGGGGCTTACCAAGAGACCCAGTACTTC

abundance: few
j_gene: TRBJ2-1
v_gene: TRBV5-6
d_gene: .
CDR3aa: CASSFTPDLGGGDNEQFF
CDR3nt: TGTGCCAGCAGCTTTACACCTGACCTCGGAGGGGGCGACAATGAGCAGTTCTTC

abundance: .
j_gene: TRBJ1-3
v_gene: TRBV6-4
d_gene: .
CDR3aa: CASSRTAGDTIYF
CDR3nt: TGTGCCAGCAGCCGGACGGCAGGGGACACCATATATTTT

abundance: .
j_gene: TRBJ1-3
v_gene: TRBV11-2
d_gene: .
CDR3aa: CASSLDRRLSGNTIYF
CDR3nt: TGTGCCAGCAGCTTAGACAGGCGCCTCTCTGGAAACACCATATATTTT

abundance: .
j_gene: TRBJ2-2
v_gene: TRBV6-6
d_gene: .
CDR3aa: CASSLWGSQRYTGELFF
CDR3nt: TGTGCCAGCAGTCTCTGGGGCAGCCAGAGATACACCGGGGAGCTGTTTTTT

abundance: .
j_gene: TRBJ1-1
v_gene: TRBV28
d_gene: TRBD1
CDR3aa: CASGEGQGLGTEAFF
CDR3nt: TGTGCCAGCGGGGAGGGACAGGGACTGGGCACTGAAGCTTTCTTT

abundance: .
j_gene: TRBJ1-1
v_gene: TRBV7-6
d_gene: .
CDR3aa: CASSARWGRRGIDTEAFF
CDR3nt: TGTGCCAGCAGCGCCAGGTGGGGGCGCAGGGGTATCGACACTGAAGCTTTCTTT

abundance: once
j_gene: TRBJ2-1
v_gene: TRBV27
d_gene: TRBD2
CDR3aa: CASSPRTSGNWYGNEQFF
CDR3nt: TGTGCCAGCAGTCCCCGGACTAGCGGAAATTGGTACGGAAATGAGCAGTTCTTC

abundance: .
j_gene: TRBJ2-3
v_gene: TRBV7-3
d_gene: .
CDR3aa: CASSRQGGDTQYF
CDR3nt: TGTGCCAGCAGCCGCCAGGGTGGAGATACGCAGTATTTT

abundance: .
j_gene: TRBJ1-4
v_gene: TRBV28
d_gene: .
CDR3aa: CASSSPGQRNNEKLFF
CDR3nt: TGTGCCAGCAGTTCCCCCGGACAGAGAAATAATGAAAAACTGTTTTTT

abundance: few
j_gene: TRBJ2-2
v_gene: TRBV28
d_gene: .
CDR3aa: CASSETGDTGELFF
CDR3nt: TGTGCCAGCAGTGAGACAGGAGACACCGGGGAGCTGTTTTTT

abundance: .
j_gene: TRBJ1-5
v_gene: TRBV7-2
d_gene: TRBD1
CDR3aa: CASSWTGRDQPQHF
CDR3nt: TGTGCCAGCAGCTGGACAGGGAGGGATCAGCCCCAGCATTTT

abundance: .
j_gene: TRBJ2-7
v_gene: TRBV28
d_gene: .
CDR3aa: CASSPGGGVPSYEQYF
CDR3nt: TGTGCCAGCAGCCCCGGAGGGGGCGTTCCCTCCTACGAGCAGTACTTC

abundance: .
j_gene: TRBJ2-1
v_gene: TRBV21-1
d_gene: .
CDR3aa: CASSNPDINEQFF
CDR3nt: TGTGCCAGCAGCAACCCGGACATCAATGAGCAGTTCTTC

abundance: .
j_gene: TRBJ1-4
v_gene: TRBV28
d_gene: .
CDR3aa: CASSLPRQANEKLFF
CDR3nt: TGTGCCAGCAGTTTACCGAGACAGGCTAATGAAAAACTGTTTTTT

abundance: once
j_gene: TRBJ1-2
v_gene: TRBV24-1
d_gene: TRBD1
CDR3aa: CATKPGGPGGYTF
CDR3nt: TGTGCCACCAAACCAGGGGGACCCGGCGGCTACACCTTC

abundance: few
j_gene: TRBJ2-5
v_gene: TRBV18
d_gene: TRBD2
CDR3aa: CASSPDSGSKTQYF
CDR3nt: TGTGCCAGCTCACCCGATAGCGGGAGTAAGACCCAGTACTTC

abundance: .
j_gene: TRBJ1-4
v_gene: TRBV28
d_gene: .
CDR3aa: CASLVGSGGNEKLFF
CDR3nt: TGTGCCAGCCTGGTCGGTAGTGGGGGGAATGAAAAACTGTTTTTT

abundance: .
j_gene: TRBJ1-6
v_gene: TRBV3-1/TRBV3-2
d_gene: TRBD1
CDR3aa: CASSQVRDRGNSPLHF
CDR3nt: TGTGCCAGCAGCCAAGTCCGGGACAGGGGCAATTCACCCCTCCACTTT

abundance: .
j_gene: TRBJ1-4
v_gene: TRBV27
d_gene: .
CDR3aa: CASSSPREKLFF
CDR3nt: TGTGCCAGCAGTTCCCCCAGAGAAAAACTGTTTTTT